This entry lists 26 T cell receptor beta chains sequenced from one sample in a study of shared clonotypes between healthy human individuals. CD8 cells regarded as naive lacked CD45RO, were positively chosen for CCR7, and omitted terminally differentiated effector memory CD45RA+ cells. Sequencing was performed with immunoSEQ multiplex PCR; in TCRdb, only in-frame clones are kept and a portion is missing. The sample carries a few million clones, 93% recorded once. Specimen: naive CD8+ T cells from PBMCs. The source is a man aged 18 to 29 in good health. Some clones in this sample may be carry-over from other donors' samples.

The rearrangement uses TRBV7-9 and TRBJ1-2; D uncertain. The ends were cut back, 5 bases at V and 5 bases at J, with 15 bases in the middle. Germline CDR1 is SEHNR and CDR2 is FQNEAQ (reference sequence). The CDR3 consists of 14 residues. The CDR3 loop is CASSPLRTEYGYTF. In DNA form, the CDR3 reads TGTGCCAGCAGCCCCCTTCGGACCGAGTATGGCTACACCTTC.

V and J are TRBV7-9 and TRBJ2-7; no clear D. From germline, CDR1 is SEHNR and CDR2 FQNEAQ (reference sequence). Trimming took 5 bases from V and 7 from J, leaving 6 bases between them. There are 10 residues in the CDR3. CDR3 coding DNA: TGTGCCAGCAGCCCTCTGGAGCAGTACTTC. Protein product: CASSPLEQYF.

The chain links TRBV7-2 to TRBJ2-5; D gene unclear. Germline CDR1 and CDR2: SGHTA and FQGNSA. The CDR3 extends over 16 amino acids. The V end was cut by 2 bases, the J end by 3 bases, with 16 bases between. This chain's CDR3 is CASSLPGWEFKETQYF. In DNA, the CDR3 is TGTGCCAGCAGCTTACCAGGATGGGAATTCAAAGAGACCCAGTACTTC.

The chain links TRBV27 to TRBJ2-7; perhaps TRBD1 as D (6 bases). This CDR3 is 15 amino acids long. Germline V gene sequence: CDR1 MNHEY, CDR2 SMNVEV (reference sequence). The V end was cut by 2 bases, the J end by 7 bases, with 18 bases between. The CDR3 protein is CASSLPPDRSTEQYF. The CDR3 region has the DNA TGTGCCAGCAGTTTACCTCCTGACAGGTCCACAGAGCAGTACTTC.

The CDR3 here is CASSQDYWAADTEAFF. The DNA for the CDR3 is TGCGCCAGCAGCCAAGATTATTGGGCGGCCGACACTGAAGCTTTCTTT. This rearrangement joins TRBV4-3 to TRBJ1-1; D gene unclear. V lost 0 bases, J lost 3 bases, and 14 bases lay in between. The CDR3 has 16 residues. Germline V gene sequence: CDR1 LGHNA, CDR2 YSLEER.

The V and J genes are TRBV6-6 and TRBJ1-1; D is uncertain. Trimming pared 2 bases from V and 4 bases from J, leaving 5 bases between. The germline CDR1 and CDR2 sequences are MNHNY and SVGAGI (reference sequence). The CDR3 is 12 amino acids. Written as DNA, the CDR3 is TGTGCCAGCAGTTACATCCGCACTGAAGCTTTCTTT. This gives the protein CASSYIRTEAFF.

The V and J genes are TRBV29-1 and TRBJ2-3; tentatively, D is TRBD1 or TRBD2 (5 bases each). In germline, CDR1 is SQVTM, CDR2 ANQGSEA. The CDR3 length is 14 residues. Here the CDR3 reads CSGRDGLNTDTQYF. The CDR3 DNA is TGCAGTGGAAGGGACGGGCTGAACACAGATACGCAGTATTTT.

The chain is built from TRBV5-4 and TRBJ2-1; D not resolved. The germline V and J ends were trimmed by 4 bases and 2 bases, with 16 bases remaining between them. CDR1 and CDR2 from the germline V gene are SGHNT and YYREEE (reference sequence). CDR3 length: 16 amino acids. CDR3 region: CASSPDLGATYNEQFF. Written as DNA, the CDR3 is TGTGCCAGCAGCCCGGACCTAGGCGCGACCTACAATGAGCAGTTCTTC.

This clone has just one count. This chain connects TRBV5-1 to TRBJ1-2; the D gene is possibly TRBD1 (6 bases). V lost 3 bases and J lost 3, with 15 bases in between. From germline, CDR1 is SGHRS and CDR2 YFSETQ. The CDR3 is 15 residues long. CDR3 amino acids: CASSWGQGIDYGYTF. CDR3 nucleotide sequence: TGCGCCAGCAGCTGGGGCCAGGGGATCGACTATGGCTACACCTTC.

This clone was detected a few times. The chain recombines TRBV28 with TRBJ1-4; D is unclear. V lost 4 bases to trimming and J lost 12 bases, with 12 bases between them. The CDR3 spans 12 residues. Germline-derived CDR1 and CDR2 are MDHEN and SYDVKM. CDR3 protein: CASSSVHGELFF. The CDR3 DNA sequence: TGTGCCAGCAGTTCCGTACACGGGGAACTGTTTTTT.

This sequence joins TRBV15 and TRBJ2-4, with D hard to call. The CDR3 extends over 13 amino acids. CDR1 LNHNV and CDR2 YYDKDF come from the germline V gene (reference sequence). V was trimmed by 11 bases and J by 6 bases, leaving 17 bases between them. The CDR3 sequence: CAVSAAGINIQYF. In DNA form, the CDR3 reads TGTGCCGTCTCGGCCGCCGGCATAAACATTCAGTACTTC.

CDR3 in DNA: TGTGCCAGCAGCAGTTTGGGTATGGATGCCACCTTC. Its protein product is CASSSLGMDATF. The chain uses TRBV9 and TRBJ1-2; unclear D gene. Trimming removed 4 bases from V and 13 bases from J, with 17 bases in between. Germline loops: CDR1 SGDLS, CDR2 YYNGEE. This CDR3 has 12 amino acids. The whole variable domain, filled in from reference TRBV9 and TRBJ1-2, reads DSGVTQTPKHLITATGQRVTLRCSPRSGDLSVYWYQQSLDQGLQFLIQYYNGEERAKGNILERFSAQQFPDLHSELNLSSLELGDSALYFCASSSLGMDATFGSGTRLTVV.

This sequence joins TRBV19 and TRBJ1-4; 7 bases are a match to TRBD1. Germline V lookup: CDR1 LNHDA, CDR2 SQIVND (reference sequence). The CDR3 has 15 amino acids. V shed 4 bases, J shed 5 bases, and the junction held 7 bases outside the gene matches. This CDR3 is CASSNPTGPNEKLFF. The CDR3 bases are TGTGCCAGTAGTAACCCGACAGGGCCGAATGAAAAACTGTTTTTT.

In this sample, this clone turned up a few times. Germline is not matched at one junction end, which may reflect a read error. In nucleotides, the CDR3 is TGCGCCAGCAGCCAAGCGCTTGCGGGAGGCTCCCACGAGCAGTACTTC. Translation gives CASSQALAGGSHEQYF. J is TRBJ2-7 and V is TRBV4-3, with TRBD2 matching over 8 bases. The CDR3 length is 16 residues. The germline CDR1 and CDR2 sequences are LGHNA and YSLEER.

The CDR3 here is CASEGFGQETQYF. For the CDR3, the DNA is TGTGCCAGTGAGGGTTTCGGGCAAGAGACCCAGTACTTC. The chain employs TRBV19 and TRBJ2-5, with D possibly matching TRBD2 (5 bases). Germline CDR1 is LNHDA and CDR2 is SQIVND (reference sequence). Trimming cost V 8 bases and J 2 bases, with 12 bases left between them. The CDR3 has 13 amino acids. Based on the CDR3 plus reference TRBV19 and TRBJ2-5, the full variable domain is DGGITQSPKYLFRKEGQNVTLSCEQNLNHDAMYWYRQDPGQGLRLIYYSQIVNDFQKGDIAEGYSVSREKKESFPLTVTSAQKNPTAFYLCASEGFGQETQYFGPGTRLLVL.

The chain uses TRBV6-5 and TRBJ1-2, with D unclear. V shed 3 bases and J shed 6 bases, with 17 bases lying between them. The CDR3 extends over 15 amino acids. Germline CDR1 and CDR2: MNHEY and SVGAGI. Here the CDR3 reads CASSYSDYGSDGYTF. In DNA form, the CDR3 reads TGTGCCAGCAGTTATTCGGACTACGGCTCGGATGGCTACACCTTC.

The chain joins TRBV12-5 to TRBJ1-2, with D hard to call. V was pared by 3 bases and J by 3 bases, with 11 bases between. Germline loops: CDR1 LGHNT, CDR2 FRNRAP. The CDR3 covers 14 residues. CDR3 amino acids: CASGLGDADYGYTF. The CDR3 coding sequence is TGTGCTAGTGGTTTAGGAGACGCCGACTATGGCTACACCTTC.

The rearrangement joins TRBV6-1 to TRBJ2-7; D is perhaps TRBD2 (6 bases). The CDR3 has 14 amino acids. Germline lookup yields CDR1 MNHNS and CDR2 SASEGT. The V gene lost 4 bases and the J gene lost 4 bases, with 14 bases spanning the gap. For the CDR3, the DNA is TGTGCCAGCAGTGTCGGGACTGGGTGGTACGAGCAGTACTTC. As protein: CASSVGTGWYEQYF.

This clone was seen a few times. The chain has TRBV5-6 and TRBJ2-1; 9 nucleotides line up with TRBD2. CDR3 length equals 17 residues. Germline V gene sequence: CDR1 SGHDT, CDR2 YYEEEE. After removal of 2 bases from V and 4 bases from J, the junction contained 10 bases not matched to a gene. The CDR3 protein is CASSFFSGSILYNEQFF. CDR3 DNA: TGTGCCAGCAGCTTCTTTAGCGGGAGTATTCTGTACAATGAGCAGTTCTTC.

The rearrangement links TRBV6-1 to TRBJ1-1; D is unresolved. This CDR3 spans 14 amino acids. Per germline, CDR1 MNHNS and CDR2 SASEGT. The V end lost 4 bases, the J end lost 4 bases, and 13 bases lay between the germline ends. The CDR3 loop is CASSGRDGITEAFF. The CDR3 region has the DNA TGTGCCAGCAGTGGGCGGGATGGGATCACTGAAGCTTTCTTT.

This chain connects TRBV6-5 to TRBJ2-7; 10 bases are shared with TRBD1. This CDR3 is 16 amino acids long. The V gene's germline CDR1 is MNHEY and CDR2 SVGAGI. J gave up 0 bases and V 4 bases, and 6 bases lay outside the gene matches. CDR3 bases: TGTGCCAGCAGTTTACGACAGGGGGCTAGCTCCTACGAGCAGTACTTC. The encoded protein is CASSLRQGASSYEQYF.

V is TRBV10-3 and J is TRBJ2-1, with D possibly being TRBD2 (6 bases). CDR3 length: 15 amino acids. The V and J ends lost 8 bases and 7 bases respectively, with 21 bases between them. CDR1 ENHRY and CDR2 SYGVKD come from the germline V gene. This CDR3 is CAIDDTRRGRNEQFF. Here the CDR3 DNA reads TGTGCCATCGATGACACCCGGAGGGGAAGGAATGAGCAGTTCTTC.

A remark on this clone: Other DNA sequences of this sample code for an identical CDR3. The V and J genes are TRBV27 and TRBJ2-2; D is unclear. CDR3 length: 11 residues. V dropped 6 bases and J dropped 6 bases, with 5 bases sitting between them. Germline V lookup: CDR1 MNHEY, CDR2 SMNVEV (reference sequence). The CDR3 DNA reads as TGTGCCAGCAGGGGCCCCGGGGAGCTGTTTTTT. It encodes CASRGPGELFF.

The chain joins TRBV6-5 to TRBJ2-7; weak D call: TRBD2 (6 bases). The CDR3 sequence is 16 residues long. The V end lost 1 base, the J end lost 6 bases, and 19 bases lay between the germline ends. Germline V gene lookup returns CDR1 MNHEY and CDR2 SVGAGI. The CDR3 is CASSYWNLEGTGEQYF. CDR3 in DNA: TGTGCCAGCAGTTACTGGAACCTGGAGGGAACGGGCGAGCAGTACTTC.

The chain carries TRBV4-3 and TRBJ1-1, with a weak D call TRBD1 (5 bases). Per germline, CDR1 LGHNA and CDR2 YSLEER. V was trimmed by 1 base and J by 4 bases, leaving 19 bases between them. The CDR3 loop spans 17 amino acids. The CDR3 DNA reads TGCGCCAGCAGCCAAGTTTTGTGGGGGGGATTGGGCACTGAAGCTTTCTTT. Protein product: CASSQVLWGGLGTEAFF.

The chain couples TRBV11-2 to TRBJ2-3; 8 nucleotides agree with TRBD1. The CDR3 consists of 16 residues. Trimming at V came to 1 base and at J to 5 bases, leaving 8 bases not matched to a gene. Per the germline V gene, CDR1 is SGHAT and CDR2 is FQNNGV. CDR3 protein: CASSLVRVQGGDTQYF. CDR3 bases: TGTGCCAGCAGCTTAGTTAGGGTACAGGGGGGAGATACGCAGTATTTT. Combining the CDR3 with reference TRBV11-2 and TRBJ2-3 gives the whole variable domain EAGVAQSPRYKIIEKRQSVAFWCNPISGHATLYWYQQILGQGPKLLIQFQNNGVVDDSQLPKDRFSAERLKGVDSTLKIQPAKLEDSAVYLCASSLVRVQGGDTQYFGPGTRLTVL.